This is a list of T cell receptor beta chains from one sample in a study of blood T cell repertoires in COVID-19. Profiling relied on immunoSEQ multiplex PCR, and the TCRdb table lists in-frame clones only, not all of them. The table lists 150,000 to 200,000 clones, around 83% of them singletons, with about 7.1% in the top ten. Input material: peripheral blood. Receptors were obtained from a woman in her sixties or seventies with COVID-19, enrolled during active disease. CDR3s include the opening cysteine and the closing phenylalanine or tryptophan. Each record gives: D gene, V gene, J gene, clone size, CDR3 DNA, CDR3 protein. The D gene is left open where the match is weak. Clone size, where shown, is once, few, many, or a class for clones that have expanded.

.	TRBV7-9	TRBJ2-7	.	TGTGCCAGCAGCTCACGGACAAGACCCCACGAGCAGTACTTC	CASSSRTRPHEQYF
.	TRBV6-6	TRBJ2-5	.	TGTGCCAGCAGGAGAACCGGACAGTTTGAGGGGACCCAGTACTTC	CASRRTGQFEGTQYF
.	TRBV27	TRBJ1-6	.	TGTGCCAGCAGTAGGAAGGGACAAGGAGCTTCACCCCTCCACTTT	CASSRKGQGASPLHF
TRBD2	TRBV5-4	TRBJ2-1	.	TGTGCCAGCAGCTTGCGAACTAGCGGGAGCAATGAGCAGTTCTTC	CASSLRTSGSNEQFF
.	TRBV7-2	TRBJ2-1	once	TGTGCCAGCAGGGAAACACGGAGCTCCTACAATGAGCAGTTCTTC	CASRETRSSYNEQFF
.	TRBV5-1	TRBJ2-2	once	TGCGCCAGCAGCCGGGACTACACCGGGGAGCTGTTTTTT	CASSRDYTGELFF
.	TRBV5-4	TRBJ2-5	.	TGTGCCAGCAGCTTGGCGGGAGTAGAGACCCAGTACTTC	CASSLAGVETQYF
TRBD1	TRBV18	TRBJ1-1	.	TGTGCCAGCTCACACATGGACAGGGACACTGAAGCTTTCTTT	CASSHMDRDTEAFF
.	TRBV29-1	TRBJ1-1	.	TGCAGCGTCCGCCTAGGGGGTAAGAACACTGAAGCTTTCTTT	CSVRLGGKNTEAFF
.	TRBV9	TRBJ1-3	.	TGTGCCAGCAGCGTAGGAGACACCATATATTTT	CASSVGDTIYF
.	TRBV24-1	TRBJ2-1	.	TGTGCCACCAGTGGTTTAACCCGGGACACCGATTTAGTGAATGAGCAGTTCTTC	CATSGLTRDTDLVNEQFF
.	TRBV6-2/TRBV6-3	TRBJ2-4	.	TGTGCCAGCAGTTACGTGGACTCTCCTAAAAACATTCAGTACTTC	CASSYVDSPKNIQYF
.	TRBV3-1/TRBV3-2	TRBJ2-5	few	TGTGCCAGCAGCCAAGTCTTTGAGACCCAGTACTTC	CASSQVFETQYF
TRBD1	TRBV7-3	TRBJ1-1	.	TGTGCCAGCAGCACTACAGGGGGGACTGAAGCTTTCTTT	CASSTTGGTEAFF
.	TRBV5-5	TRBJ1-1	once	TGTGCCAGCAGCTTGGTCCCAGGGGACACTGAAGCTTTCTTT	CASSLVPGDTEAFF
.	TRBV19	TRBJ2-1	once	TGTGCCAGTAGCCCTAAATACGGGAGCTACAATGAGCAGTTCTTC	CASSPKYGSYNEQFF